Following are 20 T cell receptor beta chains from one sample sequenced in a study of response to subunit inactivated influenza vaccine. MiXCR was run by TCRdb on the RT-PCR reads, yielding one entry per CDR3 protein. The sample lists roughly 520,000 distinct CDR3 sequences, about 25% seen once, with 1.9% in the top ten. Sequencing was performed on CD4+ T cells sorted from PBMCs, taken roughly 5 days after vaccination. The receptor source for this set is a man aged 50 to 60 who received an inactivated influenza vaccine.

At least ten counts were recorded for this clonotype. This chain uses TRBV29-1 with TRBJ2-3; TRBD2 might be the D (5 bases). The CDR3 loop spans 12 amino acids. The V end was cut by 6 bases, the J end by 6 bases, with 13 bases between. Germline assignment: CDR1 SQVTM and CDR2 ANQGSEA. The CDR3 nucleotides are TGCAGCGTGAGCCAAGCGGTGGATACGCAGTATTTT. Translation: CSVSQAVDTQYF.

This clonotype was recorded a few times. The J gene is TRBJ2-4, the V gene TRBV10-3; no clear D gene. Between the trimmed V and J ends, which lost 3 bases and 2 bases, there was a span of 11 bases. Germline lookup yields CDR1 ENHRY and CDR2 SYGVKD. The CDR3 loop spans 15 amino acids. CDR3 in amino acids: CAISDQKETKNIQYF. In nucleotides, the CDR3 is TGTGCCATCAGTGATCAAAAAGAGACCAAAAACATTCAGTACTTC.

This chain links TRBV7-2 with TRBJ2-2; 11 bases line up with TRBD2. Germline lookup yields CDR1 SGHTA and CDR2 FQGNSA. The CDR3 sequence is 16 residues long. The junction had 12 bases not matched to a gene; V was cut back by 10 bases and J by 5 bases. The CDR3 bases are TGTGCCACCGGTAGCGGGGGGGCCGTAGATACCGGGGAGCTGTTTTTT. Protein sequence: CATGSGGAVDTGELFF.

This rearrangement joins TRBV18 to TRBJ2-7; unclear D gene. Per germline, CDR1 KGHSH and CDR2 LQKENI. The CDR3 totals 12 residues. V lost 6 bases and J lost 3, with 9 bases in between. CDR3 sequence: CASSSPDYEQYF. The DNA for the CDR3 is TGTGCCAGCTCCTCACCCGACTACGAGCAGTACTTC.

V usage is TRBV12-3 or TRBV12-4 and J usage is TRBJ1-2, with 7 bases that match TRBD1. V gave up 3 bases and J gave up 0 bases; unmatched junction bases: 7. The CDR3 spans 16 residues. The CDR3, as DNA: TGTGCCAGCAGTTTCGGAGGGACAGCGGCTAACTATGGCTACACCTTC. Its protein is CASSFGGTAANYGYTF.

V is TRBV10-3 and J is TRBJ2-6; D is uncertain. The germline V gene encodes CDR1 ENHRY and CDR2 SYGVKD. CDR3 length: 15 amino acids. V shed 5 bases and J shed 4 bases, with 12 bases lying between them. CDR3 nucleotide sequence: TGTGCCATCAGTCGTAACGTCAACGGGGCCAACGTCCTGACTTTC. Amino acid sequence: CAISRNVNGANVLTF.

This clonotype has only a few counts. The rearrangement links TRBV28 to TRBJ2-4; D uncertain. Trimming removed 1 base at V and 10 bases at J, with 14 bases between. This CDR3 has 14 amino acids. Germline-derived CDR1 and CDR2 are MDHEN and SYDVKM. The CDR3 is CASSLLALERIQYF. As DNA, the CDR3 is TGTGCCAGCAGTTTATTGGCCCTCGAAAGAATTCAGTACTTC.

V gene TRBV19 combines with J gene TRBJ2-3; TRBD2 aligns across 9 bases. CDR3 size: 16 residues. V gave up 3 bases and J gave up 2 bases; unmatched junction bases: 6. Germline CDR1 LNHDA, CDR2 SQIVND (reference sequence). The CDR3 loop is CASSIPSGTYTDTQYF. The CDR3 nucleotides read TGTGCCAGTAGTATCCCTAGCGGGACGTACACAGATACGCAGTATTTT.

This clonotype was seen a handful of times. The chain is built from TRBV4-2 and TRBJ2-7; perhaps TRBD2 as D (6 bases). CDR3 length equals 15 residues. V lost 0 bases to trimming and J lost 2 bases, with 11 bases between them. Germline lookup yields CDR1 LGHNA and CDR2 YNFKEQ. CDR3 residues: CASSQDVGGPYEQYF. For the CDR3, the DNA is TGTGCCAGCAGCCAAGATGTAGGAGGGCCCTACGAGCAGTACTTC.

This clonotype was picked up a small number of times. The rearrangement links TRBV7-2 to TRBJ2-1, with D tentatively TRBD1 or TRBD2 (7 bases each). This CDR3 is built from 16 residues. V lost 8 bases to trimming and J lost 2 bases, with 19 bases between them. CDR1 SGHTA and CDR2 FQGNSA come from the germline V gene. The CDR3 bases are TGTGCCAGCTTCTCAGGGGGGGGGACAACCTACAATGAGCAGTTCTTC. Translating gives CASFSGGGTTYNEQFF.

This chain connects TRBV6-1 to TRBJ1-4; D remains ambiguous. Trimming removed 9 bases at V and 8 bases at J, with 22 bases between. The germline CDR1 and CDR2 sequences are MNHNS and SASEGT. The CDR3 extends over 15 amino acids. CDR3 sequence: CASSRAPAGKEKLFF. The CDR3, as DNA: TGTGCCAGTTCTCGGGCCCCAGCTGGAAAAGAAAAACTGTTTTTT.

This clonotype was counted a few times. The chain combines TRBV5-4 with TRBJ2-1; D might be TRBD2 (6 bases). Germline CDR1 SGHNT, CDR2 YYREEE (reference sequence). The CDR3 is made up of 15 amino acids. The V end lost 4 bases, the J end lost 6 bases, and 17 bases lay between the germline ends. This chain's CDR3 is CASSLKTSGTNEQFF. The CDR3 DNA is TGTGCCAGCAGCCTAAAGACTAGTGGGACCAATGAGCAGTTCTTC.

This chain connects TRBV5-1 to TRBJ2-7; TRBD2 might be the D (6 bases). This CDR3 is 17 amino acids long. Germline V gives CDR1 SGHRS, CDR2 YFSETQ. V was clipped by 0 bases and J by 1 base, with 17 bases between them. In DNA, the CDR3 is TGCGCCAGCAGCTTGGGGTTGGCAGTTGGGGGGTCCTACGAGCAGTACTTC. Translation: CASSLGLAVGGSYEQYF.

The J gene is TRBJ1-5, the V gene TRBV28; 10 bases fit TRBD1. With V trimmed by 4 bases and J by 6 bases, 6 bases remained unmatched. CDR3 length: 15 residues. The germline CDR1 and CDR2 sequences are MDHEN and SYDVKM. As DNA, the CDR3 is TGTGCCAGCAGTTGGCTCGGACAGGGGGTTCAGCCCCAGCATTTT. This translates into CASSWLGQGVQPQHF.

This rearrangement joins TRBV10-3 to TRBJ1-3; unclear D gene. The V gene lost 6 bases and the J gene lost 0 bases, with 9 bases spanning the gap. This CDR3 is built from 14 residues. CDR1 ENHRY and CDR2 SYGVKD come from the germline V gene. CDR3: CAIRPDNSGNTIYF. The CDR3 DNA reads TGTGCCATCAGACCTGACAACTCTGGAAACACCATATATTTT.

CDR3 bases: TGTGCCAGCAGCCAAGAAAGCGCAGGGTTCTCTGGGGCCAACGTCCTGACTTTC. This gives the protein CASSQESAGFSGANVLTF. This chain joins TRBV4-2 and TRBJ2-6; tentative D call: TRBD1 (5 bases). V gave up 0 bases and J gave up 0 bases, with 12 bases separating them. The CDR3 totals 18 residues. The germline V gene has CDR1 LGHNA and CDR2 YNFKEQ.

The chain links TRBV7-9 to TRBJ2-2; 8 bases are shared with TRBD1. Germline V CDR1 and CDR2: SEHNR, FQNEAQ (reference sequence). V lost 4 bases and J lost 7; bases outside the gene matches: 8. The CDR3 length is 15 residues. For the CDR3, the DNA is TGTGCCAGCAGCTCGACAGGGGTGCTCTTCGGGGAGCTGTTTTTT. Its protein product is CASSSTGVLFGELFF.

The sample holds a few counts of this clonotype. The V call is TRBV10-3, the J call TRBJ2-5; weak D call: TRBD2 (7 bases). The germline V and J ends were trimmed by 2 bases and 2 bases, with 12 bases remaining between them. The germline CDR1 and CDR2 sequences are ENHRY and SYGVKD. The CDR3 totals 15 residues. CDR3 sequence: CAISETGRGQETQYF. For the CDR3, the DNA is TGTGCCATCAGTGAGACTGGGAGGGGGCAAGAGACCCAGTACTTC.

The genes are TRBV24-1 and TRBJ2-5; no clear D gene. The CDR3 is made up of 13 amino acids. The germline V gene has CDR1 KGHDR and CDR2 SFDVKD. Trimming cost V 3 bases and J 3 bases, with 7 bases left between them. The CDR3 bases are TGTGCCACCAGTGATCTTTTGAAAGAGACCCAGTACTTC. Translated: CATSDLLKETQYF.

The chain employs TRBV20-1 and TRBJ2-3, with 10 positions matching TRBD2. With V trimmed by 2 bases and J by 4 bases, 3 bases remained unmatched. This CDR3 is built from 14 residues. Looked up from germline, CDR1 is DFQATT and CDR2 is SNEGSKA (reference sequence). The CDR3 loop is CSARRLAGADTQYF. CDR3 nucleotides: TGCAGTGCTAGAAGGCTAGCGGGGGCAGATACGCAGTATTTT.